This TCR beta chain was captured by sequencing in a study of T-cell memory formation after mild COVID-19 (dated by TCRdb to the early 2020s). As for the study more broadly: TCR sequence clusters from the two donors were largely donor specific. In a couple of donors, T-cell clones that expanded and contracted after mild COVID-19 were followed by sequencing TCRalpha and TCRbeta repertoires longitudinally. Two young, previously healthy adult volunteers, one female and one male, were included in the cohort. Here is what the overall study found, with its caveats: From day 15 to 85, contracting clones showed balanced CD4/CD8 phenotypes, whereas a second wave of clones that expanded from day 15 to 37 leaned towards CD4+. SARS-CoV-2 specificity was not confirmed for the second-wave clones peaking on day 37. Contracting CD4+ clones appeared mostly in the CM and EM memory subsets, whereas CD8+ clones were enriched in EMRA. Some responding clones were detected in pre-infection memory, which suggested that pre-existing cross-reactive memory T cells had joined the SARS-CoV-2 response. Only two mild cases were covered in the study, and larger cohorts including severe cases with pre-infection samples were considered necessary.

Sequencer: Illumina NovaSeq 6000. cDNA libraries for TCRalpha and TCRbeta were prepared by 5'RACE using constant-segment primers, with sample barcodes and unique molecular identifiers added. RNA was extracted from every sample with Trizol reagent. The libraries were amplified in two PCR steps, and the second step added a second sample barcode and Illumina TruSeq adapters. Sequencing of libraries was performed on an Illumina NovaSeq with 2 x 150 bp paired-end reads. The published analysis was carried out like this. Reads were demultiplexed and collapsed into UMI-guided consensus sequences with migec v1.2.7. Using mixcr v2.1.11, UMI consensuses were aligned to TRA and TRB V and J templates and then assembled into clonotypes. A clonotype was counted as expanded or contracted only when both edgeR and NoisET called the clonotype significant, with the noise models trained on biological replicates. For edgeR calls, the thresholds were a false discovery rate-adjusted p below 0.01 and a log2 fold-change of 1. PCA with hierarchical clustering of max-normalized trajectories of the 1000 most abundant clonotypes was used as exploratory dynamics analysis. Separately sequenced CD4+ and CD8+ repertoires were used to assign a CD4 or CD8 phenotype to each responding clone. TCRdb handled the public reads itself, with Q25 trimming in fastp and clone calling in MiXCR, and kept productive beta chains. Here each entry gathers all rows of one CDR3 protein and keeps the most common genes and DNA. The V and J calls, along with clone size, are taken from TCRdb and not from the paper's own processing. This sample has about 190,000 distinct CDR3 sequences in its table, and approximately 16% of those were observed once. The ten top clones hold roughly 2.3% of the sample.

Ficoll-Paque density gradient centrifugation was the method used to isolate PBMCs. CDR1 SQVTM and CDR2 ANQGSEA are derived from the germline V gene. Germline trimming: 6 bases from V, 6 bases from J; junction bases outside gene matches: 10. The CDR3 holds 13 amino acids from the cysteine to the phenylalanine. Only the CDR3 DNA is retained, 39 bases long and in frame from the first base. This clonotype has only a few counts. Its binding antigen is unknown. Nothing much larger sits one base from this clone, and base qualities are not available. The sequenced sample was PBMCs or a T cell subset sorted from them (not recorded which). The chain is assembled from TRBV29-1 and TRBJ2-7; 8 bases in the middle match TRBD2. The clonotype was recovered from an adult woman who had mild COVID-19 (a few samples of this study predate the infection). The sample titles of this study are shuffled in the database, so cell type and time point are left out; the donor was told from shared clones. The CDR3 is CSVRPFAGGEQYF. The base sequence is TGCAGCGTCCGACCGTTTGCGGGAGGCGAGCAGTACTTC.